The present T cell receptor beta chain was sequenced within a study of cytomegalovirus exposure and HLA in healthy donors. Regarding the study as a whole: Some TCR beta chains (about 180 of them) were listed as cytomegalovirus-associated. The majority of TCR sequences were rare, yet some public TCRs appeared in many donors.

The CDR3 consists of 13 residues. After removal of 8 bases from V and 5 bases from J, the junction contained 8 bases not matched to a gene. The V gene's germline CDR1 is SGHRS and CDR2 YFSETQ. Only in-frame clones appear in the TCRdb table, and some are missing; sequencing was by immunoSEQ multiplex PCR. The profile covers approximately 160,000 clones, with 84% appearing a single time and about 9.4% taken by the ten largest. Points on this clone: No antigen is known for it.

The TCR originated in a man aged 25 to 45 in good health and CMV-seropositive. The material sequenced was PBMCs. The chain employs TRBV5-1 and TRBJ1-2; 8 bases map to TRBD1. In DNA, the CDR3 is TGCGCCAGTACCCCGGGACAGGCATATGGCTACACCTTC. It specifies CASTPGQAYGYTF.